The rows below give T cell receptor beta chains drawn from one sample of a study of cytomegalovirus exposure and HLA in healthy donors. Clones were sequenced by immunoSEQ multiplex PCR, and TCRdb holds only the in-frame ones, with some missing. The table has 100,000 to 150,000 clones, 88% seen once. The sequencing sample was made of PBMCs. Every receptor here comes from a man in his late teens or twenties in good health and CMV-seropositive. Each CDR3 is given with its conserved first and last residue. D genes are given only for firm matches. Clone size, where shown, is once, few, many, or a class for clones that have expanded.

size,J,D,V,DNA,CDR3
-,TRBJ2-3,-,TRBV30,TGTGCCTGGAGTGTGGGGGCGGATACGCAGTATTTT,CAWSVGADTQYF
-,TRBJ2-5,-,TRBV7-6,TGTGCCAGCAGCCGAAGACGACAGTACCAAGAGACCCAGTACTTC,CASSRRRQYQETQYF
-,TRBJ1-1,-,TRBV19,TGTGCCAGTAGTATTTGGTCGAGAGGGAACACTGAAGCTTTCTTT,CASSIWSRGNTEAFF
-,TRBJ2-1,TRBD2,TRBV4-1,TGCGCCAGCAGCCTTCAGCCGCGGGGGTCCTACAATGAGCAGTTCTTC,CASSLQPRGSYNEQFF
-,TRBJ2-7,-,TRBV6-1,TGTGCCAGCAGTGAAGCGGGGCCGTCCTACGAGCAGTACTTC,CASSEAGPSYEQYF
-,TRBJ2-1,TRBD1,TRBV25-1,TGTGCCAGCAGTGGGGACAGGGTGTACAATGAGCAGTTCTTC,CASSGDRVYNEQFF
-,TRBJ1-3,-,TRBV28,TGTGCCAGCAGTTTACAGGTCCCTGGAAACACCATATATTTT,CASSLQVPGNTIYF
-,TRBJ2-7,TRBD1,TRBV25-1,TGTGCCAGCCCCTACCAGGGGGAATACAGCGAGCAGTACTTC,CASPYQGEYSEQYF
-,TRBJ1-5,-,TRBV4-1,TGCGCCAGCAGCCAAGTCTTGGGACAACGGCAGCCCCAGCATTTT,CASSQVLGQRQPQHF
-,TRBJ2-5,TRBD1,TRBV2,TGTGCCAGCTTTGAGGAGCGGGACAGGGGACAAGAGACCCAGTACTTC,CASFEERDRGQETQYF
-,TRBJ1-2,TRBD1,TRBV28,TGTGCCAGCAGTGGGACAGGGTATAACTATGGCTACACCTTC,CASSGTGYNYGYTF
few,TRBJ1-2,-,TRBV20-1,TGCAGTGCTAGAGATATGACAGACTACACCTTC,CSARDMTDYTF
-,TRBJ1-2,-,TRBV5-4,TGTGCCAGCAGCTTTTTCCGGGGTTCGGACTATGGCTACACCTTC,CASSFFRGSDYGYTF
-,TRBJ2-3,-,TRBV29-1,TGCAGCGTTGTGCAGATCACAGATACGCAGTATTTT,CSVVQITDTQYF
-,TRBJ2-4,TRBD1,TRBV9,TGTGCCAGCAGCCCCGACAGGGACCTAGCCAAAAACATTCAGTACTTC,CASSPDRDLAKNIQYF
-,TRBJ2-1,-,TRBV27,TGTGCCAGCAGCCGCTACAATGAGCAGTTCTTC,CASSRYNEQFF
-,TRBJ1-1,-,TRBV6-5,TGTGCCAGCAGTCAATTACAGAACACTGAAGCTTTCTTT,CASSQLQNTEAFF
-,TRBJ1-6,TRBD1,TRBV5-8,TGTGCCAGCAGCCTGGACAGGGTGGATTCACCCCTCCACTTT,CASSLDRVDSPLHF
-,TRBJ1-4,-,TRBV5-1,TGCGCCAGCAGCTTGGTCGGACAACCCAATGAAAAACTGTTTTTT,CASSLVGQPNEKLFF
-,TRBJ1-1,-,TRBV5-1,TGCGCCAGCAGCTTGGCCAGGGGCGACACTGAAGCTTTCTTT,CASSLARGDTEAFF
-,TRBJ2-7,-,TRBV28,TGTGCCAGCAGTCGATACCCGGTGGGGCAATACGAGCAGTACTTC,CASSRYPVGQYEQYF
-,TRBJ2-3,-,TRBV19,TGTGCCAGTAGTATGGCCACCACAGATACGCAGTATTTT,CASSMATTDTQYF
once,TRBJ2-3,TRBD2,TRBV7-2,TGTGCCAGCAGCCCAGCGGGGAGGAGCACAGATACGCAGTATTTT,CASSPAGRSTDTQYF
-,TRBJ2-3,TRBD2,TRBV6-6,TGTGCCAGCAACCCGGGGGGACTTTGGGGCACAGATACGCAGTATTTT,CASNPGGLWGTDTQYF
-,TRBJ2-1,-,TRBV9,TGTGCCAGCAGCGTCACAGAGTACAATGAGCAGTTCTTC,CASSVTEYNEQFF
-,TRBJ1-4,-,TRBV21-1,TGTGCCAGCATCCAGGCGGGGCCTTGCGAAAAACTGTTTTTT,CASIQAGPCEKLFF
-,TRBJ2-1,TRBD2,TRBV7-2,TGTGCCAGCAGCTTCCGAAGAACTAGCGGGGGGCTCTCCTACAATGAGCAGTTCTTC,CASSFRRTSGGLSYNEQFF
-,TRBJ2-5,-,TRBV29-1,TGCAGCGTTGGAACAGGAGAGACCCAGTACTTC,CSVGTGETQYF
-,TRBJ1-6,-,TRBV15,TGTGCCACCAGCAGAGTGGCAGGTGGTTCACCCCTCCACTTT,CATSRVAGGSPLHF
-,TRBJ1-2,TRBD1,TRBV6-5,TGTGCCAGCAGCCCGACAGGGTGGGGCTACACCTTC,CASSPTGWGYTF
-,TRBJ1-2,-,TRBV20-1,TGCAGTGCCGGGTGGCCTTATGGCTACACCTTC,CSAGWPYGYTF
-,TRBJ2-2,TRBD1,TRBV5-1,TGCGCCAGCAGCACGGGACAGGCTAACACCGGGGAGCTGTTTTTT,CASSTGQANTGELFF
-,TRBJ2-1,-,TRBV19,TGTGCCAGTAGTATCAGGCCTTACAATGAGCAGTTCTTC,CASSIRPYNEQFF
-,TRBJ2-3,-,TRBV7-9,TGTGCCACCCTATCTTCGGGGGGCCAGGGAGATACGCAGTATTTT,CATLSSGGQGDTQYF
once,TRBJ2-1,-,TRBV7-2,TGTGCCAGCAGCTCACAGTCTGGAACAGCAGCTTACAATGAGCAGTTCTTC,CASSSQSGTAAYNEQFF
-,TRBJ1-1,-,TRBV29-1,TGCAGCGCTCAGCTCAGGTTCGACACTGAAGCTTTCTTT,CSAQLRFDTEAFF
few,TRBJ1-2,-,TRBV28,TGTGCCAGCAGTTTAGACAACAGGGCTGGCTACACCTTC,CASSLDNRAGYTF
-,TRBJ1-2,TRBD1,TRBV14,TGTGCCAGCAGCCAGATACAGGGGGCAGCTGGCTACACCTTC,CASSQIQGAAGYTF
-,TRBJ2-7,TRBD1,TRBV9,TGTGCCAGCAGCGTCCAGACGGGACAGGGGGTCTACGAGCAGTACTTC,CASSVQTGQGVYEQYF
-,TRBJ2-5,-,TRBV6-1,TGTGCCAGCAGTGATTTAGGGGGGGCTCTAGGAGAGACCCAGTACTTC,CASSDLGGALGETQYF
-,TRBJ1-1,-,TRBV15,TGTGCCACCAGCAGAGAGATTGGGAGGAACACTGAAGCTTTCTTT,CATSREIGRNTEAFF